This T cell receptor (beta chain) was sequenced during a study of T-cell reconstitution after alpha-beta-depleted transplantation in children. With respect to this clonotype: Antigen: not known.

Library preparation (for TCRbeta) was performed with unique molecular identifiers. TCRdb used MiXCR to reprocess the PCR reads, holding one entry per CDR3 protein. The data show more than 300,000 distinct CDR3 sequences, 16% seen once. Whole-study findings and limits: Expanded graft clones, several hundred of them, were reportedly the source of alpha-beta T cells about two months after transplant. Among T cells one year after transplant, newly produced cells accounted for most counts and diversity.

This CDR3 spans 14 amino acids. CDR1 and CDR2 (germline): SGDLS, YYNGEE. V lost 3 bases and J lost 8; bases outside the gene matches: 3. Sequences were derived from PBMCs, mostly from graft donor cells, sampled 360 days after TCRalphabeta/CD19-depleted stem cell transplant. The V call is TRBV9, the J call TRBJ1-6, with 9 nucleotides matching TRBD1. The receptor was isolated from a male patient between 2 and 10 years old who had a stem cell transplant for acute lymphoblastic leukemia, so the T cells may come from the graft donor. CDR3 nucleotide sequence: TGTGCCAGCAGCGACACAGGGGGCTATTCACCCCTCCACTTT. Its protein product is CASSDTGGYSPLHF. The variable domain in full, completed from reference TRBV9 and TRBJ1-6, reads DSGVTQTPKHLITATGQRVTLRCSPRSGDLSVYWYQQSLDQGLQFLIQYYNGEERAKGNILERFSAQQFPDLHSELNLSSLELGDSALYFCASSDTGGYSPLHFGNGTRLTVT.